These 18 T cell receptor beta chains were all obtained from the same sample, sequenced in a study of shared clonotypes between healthy human individuals. Naive CD8 cells comprised CD45RO-negative, CCR7-positively selected cells, excluding terminally differentiated effector memory CD45RA+ cells. TCRdb's table, derived via immunoSEQ multiplex PCR, lists solely in-frame clones and lacks some. The table records roughly 1,800,000 clones, about 95% of them present only once. Sequenced material: naive CD8+ T cells sorted from blood. The receptors shown here come from a man aged 18 to 30 in good health.

The CDR3 reads CASSEWTGFTIAKNIQYF. CDR3 nucleotides: TGTGCCAGCAGCGAATGGACAGGCTTTACCATAGCCAAAAACATTCAGTACTTC. The chain has TRBV5-8 and TRBJ2-4; the match to TRBD1 covers 7 bases. The CDR3 consists of 18 residues. CDR1 is SGHTS and CDR2 is YDEGEE in the germline V gene. The V segment lost 4 bases and the J segment 0 bases; nucleotides outside the gene matches: 13.

The gene calls are TRBV27 and TRBJ2-7; 9 nucleotides match TRBD1. The CDR3 has 12 amino acids. Germline V gene sequence: CDR1 MNHEY, CDR2 SMNVEV (reference sequence). With 11 bases clipped from V and 4 bases from J, the junction kept 6 bases outside the gene matches. CDR3 nucleotide sequence: TGTGCCGCCCAGGGACAGGGTTACGAGCAGTACTTC. Translated: CAAQGQGYEQYF.

The CDR3 region has the DNA TGTGCCAGCAGTTACTCGGTCGGGTTCCTTGGTGGAGCTTTCTTT. Translating gives CASSYSVGFLGGAFF. The chain carries TRBV6-5 and TRBJ1-1; D gene unclear. The germline V gene encodes CDR1 MNHEY and CDR2 SVGAGI. The V and J ends lost 0 bases and 10 bases respectively, with 18 bases between them. The CDR3 totals 15 residues.

The V call is TRBV5-4, the J call TRBJ2-7, with D unclear. V was clipped by 4 bases and J by 0 bases, with 11 bases between them. This CDR3 has 14 amino acids. From germline, CDR1 is SGHNT and CDR2 YYREEE (reference sequence). In DNA form, the CDR3 reads TGTGCCAGCAGCGGGGATAAGAGCTCCTACGAGCAGTACTTC. This encodes CASSGDKSSYEQYF.

The chain carries TRBV15 and TRBJ2-1, with TRBD2 identical over 8 bases. The trim removed 8 bases at V and 9 bases at J, leaving 9 bases unmatched. The CDR3 loop spans 13 amino acids. Per the germline V gene, CDR1 is LNHNV and CDR2 is YYDKDF (reference sequence). The CDR3 loop reads CATVGLAGFEQFF. CDR3 nucleotides: TGTGCCACCGTTGGACTAGCTGGGTTTGAGCAGTTCTTC.

The V gene is TRBV2, the J gene TRBJ2-5, with D maybe TRBD1 (6 bases). The CDR3 loop spans 16 amino acids. Germline values: CDR1 SNHLY, CDR2 FYNNEI. V was cut by 7 bases and J by 0 bases, with 18 bases left in between. The DNA of the CDR3 is TGTGCCAGCAAGGACAGCCCACAGGGTTACCAAGAGACCCAGTACTTC. It encodes CASKDSPQGYQETQYF.

J is TRBJ2-5 and V is TRBV5-1; tentative D call: TRBD2 (7 bases). CDR1 and CDR2 from the germline V gene are SGHRS and YFSETQ. V was shortened by 1 base and J by 0 bases, with 13 bases between the two germline ends. The CDR3 is 16 amino acids. The CDR3 sequence is CASSLWAGADQETQYF. CDR3 sequence (DNA): TGCGCCAGCAGCTTGTGGGCGGGGGCCGACCAAGAGACCCAGTACTTC. Drawing the rest from reference TRBV5-1 and TRBJ2-5, the complete variable domain is KAGVTQTPRYLIKTRGQQVTLSCSPISGHRSVSWYQQTPGQGLQFLFEYFSETQRNKGNFPGRFSGRQFSNSRSEMNVSTLELGDSALYLCASSLWAGADQETQYFGPGTRLLVL.

V usage is TRBV7-9 and J usage is TRBJ2-3; the D gene is possibly TRBD1 (6 bases). The CDR3 is 16 amino acids. The ends were cut back, 5 bases at V and 4 bases at J, with 19 bases in the middle. CDR1 and CDR2 from the germline V gene are SEHNR and FQNEAQ (reference sequence). The CDR3, as DNA: TGTGCCAGCAGCCGCCCCGGGACAAGTTTCGCAGATACGCAGTATTTT. Translating gives CASSRPGTSFADTQYF.

The genes are TRBV14 and TRBJ1-2, with 9 nucleotides matching TRBD1. The length of the CDR3 is 15 residues. Trimming took 2 bases from V and 7 from J; bases not matched to a gene: 8. Germline CDR1 and CDR2: SGHDN and FVKESK. The CDR3, as DNA: TGTGCCAGCAGCCAACCGGACAGGGGTACGGGTGGCTACACCTTC. It is translated as CASSQPDRGTGGYTF. Filled out from reference TRBV14 and TRBJ1-2, the complete variable domain reads EAGVTQFPSHSVIEKGQTVTLRCDPISGHDNLYWYRRVMGKEIKFLLHFVKESKQDESGMPNNRFLAERTGGTYSTLKVQPAELEDSGVYFCASSQPDRGTGGYTFGSGTRLTVV.

In regard to this clone: Other DNA sequences from this sample encode an identical CDR3 as well. The chain recombines TRBV9 with TRBJ1-5; TRBD1 agrees at 7 bases. The trim removed 3 bases at V and 1 base at J, leaving 1 base unmatched. The CDR3 runs 14 residues. Looked up from germline, CDR1 is SGDLS and CDR2 is YYNGEE. The CDR3 DNA reads as TGTGCCAGCAGCGAGACAGGGAGCAATCAGCCCCAGCATTTT. It encodes CASSETGSNQPQHF.

The chain combines TRBV10-3 with TRBJ1-2; 8 bases line up with TRBD1. Trimming took 6 bases from V and 1 from J; bases not matched to a gene: 7. Germline V gene data show CDR1 as ENHRY and CDR2 as SYGVKD. This CDR3 is built from 15 residues. The CDR3 protein is CAISATGEVNYGYTF. In DNA form, the CDR3 reads TGTGCCATCAGCGCGACAGGGGAAGTTAACTATGGCTACACCTTC.

The CDR3 region is CASSLGTGEDTQYF. The DNA of the CDR3 is TGTGCCAGCAGCTTAGGCACAGGGGAAGATACGCAGTATTTT. The chain carries TRBV7-9 and TRBJ2-3; 7 positions agree with TRBD1. V trimming: 1 base; J trimming: 5 bases; junction bases outside the gene matches: 3. The V gene's germline CDR1 is SEHNR and CDR2 FQNEAQ (reference sequence). The CDR3 is made up of 14 amino acids. The whole variable domain, remainder taken from reference TRBV7-9 and TRBJ2-3, is DTGVSQNPRHKITKRGQNVTFRCDPISEHNRLYWYRQTLGQGPEFLTYFQNEAQLEKSRLLSDRFSAERPKGSFSTLEIQRTEQGDSAMYLCASSLGTGEDTQYFGPGTRLTVL.

The chain is built from TRBV14 and TRBJ2-3; 13 bases align to TRBD2. With V trimmed by 2 bases and J by 3 bases, 11 bases remained unmatched. The CDR3 runs to 19 residues. Per the germline V gene, CDR1 is SGHDN and CDR2 is FVKESK. CDR3 amino acids: CASSQSGTSGILGTDTQYF. Here the CDR3 DNA reads TGTGCCAGCAGCCAATCTGGGACTAGCGGGATACTGGGGACAGATACGCAGTATTTT.

This chain joins TRBV27 and TRBJ1-2; a possible D gene is TRBD1 (6 bases). Trimming removed 6 bases from V and 3 bases from J, with 14 bases in between. The CDR3 loop spans 14 amino acids. Germline V lookup: CDR1 MNHEY, CDR2 SMNVEV (reference sequence). This CDR3 is CASSYSKGDYGYTF. The CDR3 bases are TGTGCCAGCAGCTACTCGAAGGGGGACTATGGCTACACCTTC.

On this clone itself: The sample carries other DNA sequences with the same CDR3. V gene TRBV30 combines with J gene TRBJ2-7, with a tentative D call TRBD1 (5 bases). Trimming pared 0 bases from V and 0 bases from J, leaving 6 bases between. Germline V gene lookup returns CDR1 GTSNPN and CDR2 SVGIG (reference sequence). This CDR3 has 13 amino acids. In DNA, the CDR3 is TGTGCCTGGAGTGTAGGGGACTCCTACGAGCAGTACTTC. Its translation is CAWSVGDSYEQYF.

The chain uses TRBV29-1 and TRBJ2-7; a possible D gene is TRBD2 (5 bases). CDR3 length equals 13 residues. V lost 3 bases to trimming and J lost 3 bases, with 12 bases between them. In germline, CDR1 is SQVTM, CDR2 ANQGSEA. DNA of the CDR3: TGCAGCGTTGAGATTAGCGACGGCTACGAGCAGTACTTC. This sequence encodes CSVEISDGYEQYF.

About this clone: The sample holds other DNA sequences that translate to the same CDR3. This chain connects TRBV29-1 to TRBJ2-1, with 8 bases aligning to TRBD2. Germline CDR1 is SQVTM and CDR2 is ANQGSEA. The ends lost 6 bases at V and 4 bases at J; junction bases unmatched: 5. The CDR3 totals 13 residues. The CDR3 DNA reads as TGCAGCGTCGCGGGGGGAACTTACAATGAGCAGTTCTTC. Its translation: CSVAGGTYNEQFF.

This sequence joins TRBV7-9 and TRBJ2-5; D call uncertain. The CDR3 has 14 amino acids. V was cut by 5 bases and J by 1 base, with 11 bases left in between. Germline CDR1 reads SEHNR; CDR2 reads FQNEAQ (reference sequence). CDR3 region: CASSTPSSQETQYF. The CDR3 region has the DNA TGTGCCAGCAGCACCCCCAGCAGCCAAGAGACCCAGTACTTC.